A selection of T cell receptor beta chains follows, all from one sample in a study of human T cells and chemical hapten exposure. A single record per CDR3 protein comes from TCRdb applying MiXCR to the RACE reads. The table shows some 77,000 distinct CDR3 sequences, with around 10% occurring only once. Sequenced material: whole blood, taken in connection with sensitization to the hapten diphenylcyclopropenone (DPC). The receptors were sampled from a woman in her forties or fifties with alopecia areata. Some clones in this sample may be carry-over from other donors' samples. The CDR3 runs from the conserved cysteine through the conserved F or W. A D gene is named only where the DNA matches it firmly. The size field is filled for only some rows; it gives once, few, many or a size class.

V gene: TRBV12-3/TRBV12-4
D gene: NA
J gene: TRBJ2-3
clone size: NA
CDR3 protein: CTSATQYF
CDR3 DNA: TGTACCAGCGCTACGCAGTATTTT

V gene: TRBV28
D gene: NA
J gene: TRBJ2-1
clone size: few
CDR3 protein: CASSPQHSYNEQFF
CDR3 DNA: TGTGCCAGCAGTCCCCAGCACTCCTACAATGAGCAGTTCTTC

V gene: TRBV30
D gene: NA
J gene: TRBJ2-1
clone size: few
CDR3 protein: CARGGPSYNEQFF
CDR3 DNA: TGTGCCAGGGGGGGGCCCTCCTACAATGAGCAGTTCTTC

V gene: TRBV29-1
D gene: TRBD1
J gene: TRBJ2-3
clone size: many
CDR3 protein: CSVDGTGVLDTQYF
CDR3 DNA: TGCAGCGTTGACGGTACAGGGGTTTTAGATACGCAGTATTTT

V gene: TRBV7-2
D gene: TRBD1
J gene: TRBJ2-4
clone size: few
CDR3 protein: CASSSEGTGFKNIQYF
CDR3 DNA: TGTGCCAGCAGCTCAGAGGGGACAGGGTTCAAAAACATTCAGTACTTC

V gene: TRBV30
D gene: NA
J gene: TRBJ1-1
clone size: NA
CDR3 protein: CAWSVRGPDTEAFF
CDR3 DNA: TGTGCCTGGAGTGTGCGAGGGCCGGACACTGAAGCTTTCTTT

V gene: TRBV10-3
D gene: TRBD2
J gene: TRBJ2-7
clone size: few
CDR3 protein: CAIRDSSGRAETEQYF
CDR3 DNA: TGTGCCATCAGGGACTCAAGCGGGAGGGCCGAGACCGAGCAGTACTTC

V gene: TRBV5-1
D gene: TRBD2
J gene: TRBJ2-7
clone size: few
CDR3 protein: CASSLEGLATYEQYF
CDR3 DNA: TGCGCCAGCAGCTTGGAGGGACTAGCGACTTACGAGCAGTACTTC

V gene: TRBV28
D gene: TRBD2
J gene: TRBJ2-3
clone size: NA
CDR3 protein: CASSFYSGRPDTQYF
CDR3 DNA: TGTGCCAGCAGTTTTTATAGCGGGAGACCAGATACGCAGTATTTT

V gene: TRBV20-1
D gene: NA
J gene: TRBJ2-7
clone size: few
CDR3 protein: CSARDRTRSEHEQYF
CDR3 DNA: TGCAGTGCTAGGGACCGGACGCGTTCGGAACACGAGCAGTACTTC

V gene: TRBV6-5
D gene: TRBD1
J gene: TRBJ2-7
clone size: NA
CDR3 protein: CASSYSGQGHEQYF
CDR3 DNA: TGTGCCAGCAGTTACTCGGGACAGGGTCATGAGCAGTACTTC

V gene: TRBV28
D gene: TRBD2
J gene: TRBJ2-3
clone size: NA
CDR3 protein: CASSLPPGLAWYF
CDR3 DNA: TGTGCCAGCAGTCTACCTCCAGGACTAGCGTGGTATTTT

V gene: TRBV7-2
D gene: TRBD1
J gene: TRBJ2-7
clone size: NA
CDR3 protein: CASSWTGYEQYF
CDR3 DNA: TGTGCCAGCAGCTGGACAGGGTACGAGCAGTACTTC

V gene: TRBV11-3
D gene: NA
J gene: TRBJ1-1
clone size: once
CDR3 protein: CASSLDSWQGDTEAFF
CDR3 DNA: TGTGCCAGCAGCTTAGACTCGTGGCAGGGTGACACTGAAGCTTTCTTT

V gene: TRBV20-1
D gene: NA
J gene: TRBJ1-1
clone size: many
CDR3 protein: CSAKVQANTEAFF
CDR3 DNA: TGCAGTGCGAAGGTACAGGCGAACACTGAAGCTTTCTTT

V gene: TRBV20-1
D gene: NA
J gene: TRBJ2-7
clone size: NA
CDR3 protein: CSARDPGSSYEQYF
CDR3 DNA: TGCAGTGCTAGAGATCCGGGCAGCTCCTACGAGCAGTACTTC

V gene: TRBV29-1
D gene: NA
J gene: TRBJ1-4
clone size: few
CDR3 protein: CSARTGRNEKLFF
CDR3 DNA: TGCAGCGCCCGGACGGGCCGAAATGAAAAACTGTTTTTT

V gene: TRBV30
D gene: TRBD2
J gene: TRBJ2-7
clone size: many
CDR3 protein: CAWSVPRASGWTAEEEQYF
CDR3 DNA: TGTGCCTGGAGTGTCCCCAGGGCTAGCGGGTGGACCGCGGAAGAGGAGCAGTACTTC

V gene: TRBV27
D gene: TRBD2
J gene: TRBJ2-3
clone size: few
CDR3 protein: CASSARMTSVTDTQYF
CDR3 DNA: TGTGCCAGCAGTGCACGGATGACTAGCGTCACAGATACGCAGTATTTT

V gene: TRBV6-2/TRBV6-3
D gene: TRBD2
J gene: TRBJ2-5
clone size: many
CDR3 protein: CASSYGLAGKETQYF
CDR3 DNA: TGTGCCAGCAGTTACGGACTAGCGGGAAAAGAGACCCAGTACTTC

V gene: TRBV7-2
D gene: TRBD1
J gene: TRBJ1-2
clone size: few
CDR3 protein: CASSPRQGSYGYTF
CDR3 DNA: TGTGCCAGCAGCCCCCGACAGGGTTCCTATGGCTACACCTTC

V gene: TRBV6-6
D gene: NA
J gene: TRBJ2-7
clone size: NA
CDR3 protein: CASSYSEGYEQYF
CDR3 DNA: TGTGCCAGCAGTTACTCGGAGGGCTACGAGCAGTACTTC